This T cell receptor beta chain was recovered during a study of blood T cell repertoires in COVID-19. Study as a whole: From the United States, Italy and Spain came samples of acute and convalescent COVID-19. The analysed material was cDNA or gDNA that came from T cells, B-cell-depleted T cells, or PBMCs.

Germline CDR1 reads SQVTM; CDR2 reads ANQGSEA. The CDR3 covers 13 residues. V lost 4 bases to trimming and J lost 1 base, with 10 bases between them. In the authors' workflow: Reference gene primer amplification yielded estimated nucleated cell counts. Measured with immunoSEQ multiplex PCR; TCRdb has only the in-frame clones, and not every one. V, J and clone size reflect that table, while D and trimming were determined from the DNA. The repertoire holds 100,000 to 150,000 clones, with 65% to 85% as singletons. Source material: peripheral blood. The clonotype was recovered from an older man with active or convalescent COVID-19. The rearrangement uses TRBV29-1 and TRBJ1-1; D is uncertain. The CDR3 nucleotides are TGCAGCGTTGTGGAGGTGGGGAACACTGAAGCTTTCTTT. The encoded protein is CSVVEVGNTEAFF.